The following is a T cell receptor beta chain sequence with its context. No antigen is known for it. This record belongs to a study of response to subunit inactivated influenza vaccine. Notes on the study in general: Authors proposed each seasonal influenza vaccination draws in few new T cells.

TCRdb re-called the RT-PCR reads through MiXCR, storing one row per CDR3 protein. The sample lists around 190,000 distinct CDR3 sequences; approximately 15% were seen once. Germline CDR1 LGHDT, CDR2 YNNKEL (reference sequence). The CDR3 is 17 residues long. V lost 0 bases and J lost 5, with 19 bases in between. This sample comprised CD8+ T cells sorted from PBMCs, obtained 4 to 6 days after vaccination. The source of this sequence is a man between 45 and 60 years old who received an inactivated influenza vaccine. The V gene is TRBV3-1, the J gene TRBJ2-5; the D gene is possibly TRBD2 (7 bases). The CDR3 protein is CASSQEGRGRPFETQYF. The DNA for the CDR3 is TGTGCCAGCAGCCAAGAGGGGCGGGGGCGTCCATTCGAGACCCAGTACTTC.